This TCR beta chain was recovered during a study of tumor-infiltrating lymphocytes in primary liver carcinoma. Constant-region priming of approximately 500 ng total RNA yielded TCR beta cDNA. Construction of TCR beta libraries relied on three successive nested multiplex PCR rounds employing slightly modified ARM-PCR. The opening two PCR rounds, around 9 cycles each, paired TRBV1-TRBV30 forward primers with a C-beta reverse primer. TCRdb reprocessed the multiplex PCR reads via MiXCR and lists one record per CDR3 protein. The sample carries about 130,000 distinct CDR3 sequences, roughly three fifths recorded once. In germline, CDR1 is ENHRY, CDR2 SYGVKD. This CDR3 is built from 15 residues. With respect to this clonotype: One end of the junction varies from germline; a read error may be responsible.

Co-extracting RNA and DNA was done with about 20-33 mg of unsorted bulk tissue as input. The chain recombines TRBV10-3 with TRBJ2-7; 8 nucleotides match TRBD1. This TCR came from a woman aged 55-69 years with primary liver carcinoma and hepatitis B virus infection. Material for sequencing was liver tumor tissue from sampling region 3. Subset noted: tumor region T3, left-lateral pole. The CDR3: CAISESYRGFYELCF. The DNA of the CDR3 is TGCGCCATCAGTGAGTCGTACAGGGGGTTCTACGAGCTGTGCTTC.